The 19 T cell receptor beta chains presented below share a single source sample, sequenced in a study of long-term antiretroviral therapy in people with HIV. Sequencing relied on immunoSEQ assay v3.0, run at survey level. Only in-frame clones appear in the TCRdb table, and some are missing; sequencing was by immunoSEQ multiplex PCR. There are approximately 15,000 clones in the sample; about 88% occur only once, and roughly 8% lies in the top ten. The sample here was unsorted PBMCs, taken 0.1 years after starting antiretroviral therapy. The receptors come from a man between 18 and 35 years old with HIV.

The chain combines TRBV27 with TRBJ2-3, with D perhaps assigned TRBD1 or TRBD2 (5 bases each). CDR3 length: 15 residues. Trimming cost V 2 bases and J 0 bases, with 9 bases left between them. Germline loops: CDR1 MNHEY, CDR2 SMNVEV (reference sequence). CDR3 in amino acids: CASSLVRGSTDTQYF. CDR3 sequence (DNA): TGTGCCAGCAGTTTAGTACGGGGCAGCACAGATACGCAGTATTTT.

The chain carries TRBV9 and TRBJ2-3, with D perhaps being TRBD1 or TRBD2 (6 bases each). This CDR3 has 16 residues. Germline lookup yields CDR1 SGDLS and CDR2 YYNGEE. Deletions cut 4 bases from V and 2 bases from J, with 17 bases between. The CDR3: CASSRPEGVYTDTQYF. The CDR3 bases are TGTGCCAGCAGCCGCCCGGAGGGGGTATACACAGATACGCAGTATTTT.

V gene TRBV6-5 combines with J gene TRBJ2-1, with 13 nucleotides matching TRBD2. CDR3 size: 15 residues. The V and J ends lost 4 bases and 4 bases, in that order; junction bases with no gene match: 1. Per germline, CDR1 MNHEY and CDR2 SVGAGI. CDR3 protein: CASSWTSGGYNEQFF. The DNA of the CDR3 is TGTGCCAGCAGTTGGACTAGCGGGGGATACAATGAGCAGTTCTTC.

This clone was recorded only once. The V call is TRBV19, the J call TRBJ1-5; perhaps TRBD1 as D (5 bases). CDR1 is LNHDA, CDR2 SQIVND, per germline (reference sequence). The CDR3 spans 14 residues. With 1 base removed from V and 6 bases from J, the gap between germline ends came to 10 bases. CDR3 in amino acids: CASSIVGDGQPQHF. CDR3 coding DNA: TGTGCCAGTAGTATAGTTGGGGACGGTCAGCCCCAGCATTTT.

V is TRBV5-1 and J is TRBJ2-7, with TRBD2 identical over 11 bases. The CDR3 loop spans 16 amino acids. Trimming took 2 bases from V and 0 from J; bases not matched to a gene: 4. Germline V lookup: CDR1 SGHRS, CDR2 YFSETQ. The CDR3 loop is CASSLTSGSPSYEQYF. CDR3 nucleotide sequence: TGCGCCAGCAGCTTAACTAGCGGGAGTCCCTCCTACGAGCAGTACTTC.

This clone was observed once. The chain has TRBV9 and TRBJ2-2; D gene uncertain. Germline-derived CDR1 and CDR2 are SGDLS and YYNGEE. This CDR3 is built from 13 residues. V was cut by 4 bases and J by 4 bases, with 8 bases left in between. In DNA, the CDR3 is TGTGCCAGCAGCCTGAGGACCACCGGGGAGCTGTTTTTT. Translating gives CASSLRTTGELFF.

The chain carries TRBV7-2 and TRBJ1-2; D unresolved. The CDR3 covers 13 residues. V lost 0 bases and J 9 bases, leaving 11 bases between the germline ends. CDR1 is SGHTA and CDR2 is FQGNSA in the germline V gene. The CDR3 sequence is CASSLARQPSYTF. DNA of the CDR3: TGTGCCAGCAGCTTAGCCAGGCAGCCGAGCTACACCTTC.

In this sample, this clone turned up a few times. The rearrangement links TRBV18 to TRBJ2-7; no firm D call. The length of the CDR3 is 12 residues. CDR1 is KGHSH and CDR2 is LQKENI in the germline V gene. The germline V and J ends were trimmed by 2 bases and 1 base, with 3 bases remaining between them. The CDR3 region is CASSPGSYEQYF. In DNA form, the CDR3 reads TGTGCCAGCTCACCAGGGTCCTACGAGCAGTACTTC.

This chain connects TRBV4-2 to TRBJ1-5; TRBD1 matches 7 bases. V was pared by 0 bases and J by 9 bases, with 11 bases of the junction left unmatched. The CDR3 extends over 16 amino acids. The V gene's germline CDR1 is LGHNA and CDR2 YNFKEQ. The CDR3 bases are TGTGCCAGCAGCCAAGAATCCGACAGGGAAGGTTGGCCCCAGCATTTT. It is translated as CASSQESDREGWPQHF.

The chain has TRBV7-3 and TRBJ2-5; 10 bases are a match to TRBD2. V shed 4 bases, J shed 5 bases, and the junction held 7 bases outside the gene matches. CDR3 length equals 15 residues. Germline V gene lookup returns CDR1 SGHTA and CDR2 FQGTGA. The CDR3 nucleotides are TGTGCCAGCAGCTCCCTAGCGGGGGCGGCTGAGACCCAGTACTTC. This encodes CASSSLAGAAETQYF.

The genes are TRBV11-2 and TRBJ2-7, with no clear D. CDR3 length: 14 residues. CDR1 SGHAT and CDR2 FQNNGV come from the germline V gene. The V end lost 10 bases, the J end lost 4 bases, and 20 bases lay between the germline ends. The CDR3 nucleotides are TGTGCCAACCCCCTTCCACGGTTTAGGTACGAGCAGTACTTC. Translating it yields CANPLPRFRYEQYF.

The rearrangement links TRBV6-4 to TRBJ2-1; 9 positions agree with TRBD1. The V segment lost 3 bases and the J segment 5 bases; nucleotides outside the gene matches: 2. The CDR3 totals 14 residues. Per germline, CDR1 MRHNA and CDR2 SNTAGT. DNA of the CDR3: TGTGCCAGCAGTGAGGGACAGGGCAACAATGAGCAGTTCTTC. The encoded protein is CASSEGQGNNEQFF.

This chain uses TRBV25-1 with TRBJ2-5; D may be TRBD2 (6 bases). The CDR3 contains 12 residues. In germline, CDR1 is MGHDK, CDR2 SYGVNS. V was cut by 6 bases and J by 4 bases, with 9 bases left in between. The CDR3 nucleotides are TGTGCCAGCAGAGGGAGGCCAGAGACCCAGTACTTC. Protein product: CASRGRPETQYF.

The J gene is TRBJ1-6, the V gene TRBV4-2; D possibly corresponds to TRBD1 (5 bases). The V end was cut by 1 base, the J end by 9 bases, with 16 bases between. The CDR3 totals 16 residues. In germline, CDR1 is LGHNA, CDR2 YNFKEQ. In DNA, the CDR3 is TGTGCCAGCAGCCAAGTCGACGGACCCACAGGTTCACCCCTCCACTTT. As protein: CASSQVDGPTGSPLHF.

The chain uses TRBV4-3 and TRBJ1-2; D is unclear. The CDR3 extends over 14 amino acids. V was shortened by 0 bases and J by 8 bases, with 13 bases between the two germline ends. The germline V gene has CDR1 LGHNA and CDR2 YSLEER. The CDR3 loop is CASSQDLGGGGYTF. CDR3 sequence (DNA): TGCGCCAGCAGCCAAGATTTGGGAGGAGGAGGCTACACCTTC.

J is TRBJ1-2 and V is TRBV6-1, with no clear D. The V gene lost 2 bases and the J gene lost 6 bases, with 13 bases spanning the gap. There are 14 residues in the CDR3. Germline V gene lookup returns CDR1 MNHNS and CDR2 SASEGT. The CDR3 coding sequence is TGTGCCAGCAGTGAACCCCTGACACACGATGGCTACACCTTC. Translating gives CASSEPLTHDGYTF.

Only a few counts were recorded for this clone. This sequence joins TRBV29-1 and TRBJ1-6; D gene uncertain. This CDR3 spans 13 amino acids. V lost 4 bases to trimming and J lost 5 bases, with 9 bases between them. Germline values: CDR1 SQVTM, CDR2 ANQGSEA. The CDR3 reads CSVGDTDNSPLHF. DNA of the CDR3: TGCAGCGTTGGGGATACCGATAATTCACCCCTCCACTTT.

V is TRBV11-2 and J is TRBJ1-1; perhaps TRBD1 as D (5 bases). The V gene lost 0 bases and the J gene lost 4 bases, with 18 bases spanning the gap. CDR1 is SGHAT, CDR2 FQNNGV, per germline. The CDR3 spans 17 residues. CDR3 sequence (DNA): TGTGCCAGCAGCTTAGATAGAGTTTGGGGGGTCGGCACTGAAGCTTTCTTT. Encoded protein: CASSLDRVWGVGTEAFF.

A single count supports this clone. The chain is built from TRBV11-2 and TRBJ2-3; 10 positions match TRBD2. The CDR3 consists of 16 residues. Germline V lookup: CDR1 SGHAT, CDR2 FQNNGV. Trimming took 4 bases from V and 5 from J; bases not matched to a gene: 9. CDR3 nucleotides: TGTGCCAGCAGCTATCTAGCGGGAGATTTGGGAGATACGCAGTATTTT. Protein product: CASSYLAGDLGDTQYF.